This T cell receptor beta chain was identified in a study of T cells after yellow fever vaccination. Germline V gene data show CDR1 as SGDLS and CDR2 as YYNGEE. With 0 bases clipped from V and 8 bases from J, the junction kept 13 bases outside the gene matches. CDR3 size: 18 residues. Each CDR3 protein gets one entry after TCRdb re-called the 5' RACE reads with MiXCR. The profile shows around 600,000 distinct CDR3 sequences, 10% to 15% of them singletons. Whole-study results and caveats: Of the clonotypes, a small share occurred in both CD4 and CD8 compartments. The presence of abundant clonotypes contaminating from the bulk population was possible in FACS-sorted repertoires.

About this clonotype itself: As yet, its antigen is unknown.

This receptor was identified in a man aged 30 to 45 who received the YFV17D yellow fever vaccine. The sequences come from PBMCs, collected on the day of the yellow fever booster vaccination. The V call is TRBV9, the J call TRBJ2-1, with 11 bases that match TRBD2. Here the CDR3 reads CASSVARSGTSGADEQFF. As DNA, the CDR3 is TGTGCCAGCAGCGTAGCGCGTTCCGGGACTAGCGGTGCTGATGAGCAGTTCTTC.